One sample yielded the 26 T cell receptor beta chains listed below, sequenced in a study of Graves' ophthalmopathy and Graves' hyperthyroidism. Beta-chain TCR CDR3 regions were amplified from RNA transcripts. Second-round multiplex PCR came after a first-round RT-PCR that employed HTBI primers. A single record per CDR3 protein comes from TCRdb applying MiXCR to the multiplex PCR reads. The profile shows roughly 610,000 distinct CDR3 sequences, approximately 21% of them singletons. The sample taken for sequencing was peripheral blood. The origin of the receptors is a woman aged 18-35 years with stable Graves' hyperthyroidism. Some clones in this sample may be carry-over from other donors' samples.

This clonotype was recorded many times. CDR3 in amino acids: CASSVGVDESGKTQYF. For the CDR3, the DNA is TGTGCCAGCAGCGTAGGTGTAGACGAATCGGGCAAGACCCAGTACTTC. The chain employs TRBV9 and TRBJ2-5; the D is unclear. The length of the CDR3 is 16 residues. V shed 0 bases and J shed 6 bases, with 18 bases lying between them. Per germline, CDR1 SGDLS and CDR2 YYNGEE. Using reference TRBV9 and TRBJ2-5 for the parts outside the CDR3, the full variable domain is DSGVTQTPKHLITATGQRVTLRCSPRSGDLSVYWYQQSLDQGLQFLIQYYNGEERAKGNILERFSAQQFPDLHSELNLSSLELGDSALYFCASSVGVDESGKTQYFGPGTRLLVL.

This clonotype showed up many times. This sequence joins TRBV6-5 and TRBJ2-2, with D possibly being TRBD1 (6 bases). CDR1 and CDR2 from the germline V gene are MNHEY and SVGAGI. The CDR3 extends over 15 amino acids. With 6 bases removed from V and 4 bases from J, the gap between germline ends came to 15 bases. The CDR3 here is CASRQGPYRTGELFF. DNA for the CDR3: TGTGCCAGCAGGCAGGGGCCCTACCGCACCGGGGAGCTGTTTTTT.

This clonotype was found many times. The chain couples TRBV12-3 or TRBV12-4 to TRBJ1-2; the D gene is possibly TRBD1 (6 bases). The V end was cut by 7 bases, the J end by 0 bases, with 9 bases between. The CDR3 has 13 amino acids. CDR3 nucleotide sequence: TGTGCCAGCACCCAGGGGCCTAACTATGGCTACACCTTC. Protein: CASTQGPNYGYTF.

This chain joins TRBV6-2 or TRBV6-3 and TRBJ2-7, with TRBD2 as a possible D gene (5 bases). CDR3 length: 15 residues. The V and J ends lost 0 bases and 3 bases respectively, with 12 bases between them. Germline CDR1 is MNHEY and CDR2 is SVGEGT. CDR3 residues: CASSYSGVGDYEQYF. CDR3 in DNA: TGTGCCAGCAGTTACTCCGGGGTAGGAGACTACGAGCAGTACTTC.

This clonotype was recorded at least ten times. The chain has TRBV19 and TRBJ1-6; a weak D match, TRBD1 (5 bases). This CDR3 has 14 amino acids. V gave up 5 bases and J gave up 5 bases, with 10 bases separating them. Germline CDR1 reads LNHDA; CDR2 reads SQIVND (reference sequence). The CDR3 loop is CASSLGGDNSPLHF. The CDR3 DNA reads as TGTGCCAGTAGTCTCGGGGGAGATAATTCACCCCTCCACTTT.

The V gene is TRBV7-8, the J gene TRBJ1-1, with TRBD1 as a possible D gene (6 bases). The CDR3 is made up of 13 amino acids. The germline gives CDR1 SGHVS, CDR2 FQNEAQ. V lost 8 bases, J lost 3 bases, and 13 bases lay in between. In DNA form, the CDR3 reads TGTGCCAGCTGGTTAGGGGGTGACACTGAAGCTTTCTTT. It is translated as CASWLGGDTEAFF. Full variable domain (missing parts from reference TRBV7-8 and TRBJ1-1): GAGVSQSPRYKVAKRGQDVALRCDPISGHVSLFWYQQALGQGPEFLTYFQNEAQLDKSGLPSDRFFAERPEGSVSTLKIQRTQQEDSAVYLCASWLGGDTEAFFGQGTRLTVV.

The rearrangement links TRBV12-3 or TRBV12-4 to TRBJ2-7, with D possibly called TRBD1 or TRBD2 (5 bases each). V shed 7 bases and J shed 0 bases, with 13 bases lying between them. The CDR3 consists of 14 residues. The chain's CDR3 is CASKSSGLSYEQYF. The DNA for the CDR3 is TGTGCCAGCAAGAGTTCGGGGCTCTCCTACGAGCAGTACTTC.

This clonotype was detected ten times or more. The V gene is TRBV20-1, the J gene TRBJ2-7, with 8 bases matching TRBD1. The CDR3 has 11 amino acids. Trimming removed 5 bases from V and 4 bases from J; junction bases left unmatched: 1. Per germline, CDR1 DFQATT and CDR2 SNEGSKA (reference sequence). The CDR3 spells CSADRGYEQYF. The CDR3 nucleotides read TGCAGTGCTGACAGGGGTTACGAGCAGTACTTC.

CDR3 sequence: CASTWGAQPQHF. For the CDR3, the DNA is TGTGCCAGCACGTGGGGGGCTCAGCCCCAGCATTTT. The chain combines TRBV28 with TRBJ1-5; the D gene is possibly TRBD1 (6 bases). In germline, CDR1 is MDHEN, CDR2 SYDVKM. V dropped 7 bases and J dropped 6 bases, with 10 bases sitting between them. This CDR3 comprises 12 residues.

The chain is built from TRBV10-3 and TRBJ2-3; 12 bases fit TRBD2. CDR3 size: 17 residues. Germline loops: CDR1 ENHRY, CDR2 SYGVKD. Unmatched junction bases numbered 9, after V lost 4 bases and J lost 4 bases. Written as DNA, the CDR3 is TGTGCCATCAGTGGCGGAAGACTAGCGGGGGTTTCAGATACGCAGTATTTT. Protein sequence: CAISGGRLAGVSDTQYF.

This clonotype was seen more than once but under ten times. V gene TRBV12-3 or TRBV12-4 combines with J gene TRBJ1-2; the D is unclear. The CDR3 spans 13 residues. The V end lost 1 base, the J end lost 8 bases, and 11 bases lay between the germline ends. The CDR3 region has the DNA TGTGCCAGCAGTTTAGGTCAGATCCCAGGCTACACCTTC. Translated: CASSLGQIPGYTF.

This clonotype was observed many times. The J gene is TRBJ1-3, the V gene TRBV27; the D is unclear. Germline loops: CDR1 MNHEY, CDR2 SMNVEV (reference sequence). This CDR3 has 15 residues. Trimming shortened V by 2 bases and J by 3 bases, and 11 bases separated the two germline ends. This chain's CDR3 is CASSLSRAIGNTIYF. As DNA, the CDR3 is TGTGCCAGCAGTTTAAGCCGGGCAATTGGAAACACCATATATTTT.

V usage is TRBV6-1 and J usage is TRBJ1-1, with D possibly being TRBD1 (6 bases). The V end lost 8 bases, the J end lost 7 bases, and 20 bases lay between the germline ends. Germline V gene sequence: CDR1 MNHNS, CDR2 SASEGT. The length of the CDR3 is 14 residues. Here the CDR3 reads CASGTYDRNNEAFF. CDR3 in DNA: TGTGCCAGCGGCACATATGACAGGAATAATGAAGCTTTCTTT.

CDR3 residues: CASSLGDSGTEAFF. The DNA of the CDR3 is TGTGCCAGCAGTTTAGGGGACTCGGGGACTGAAGCTTTCTTT. The chain recombines TRBV12-3 or TRBV12-4 with TRBJ1-1; weak D call: TRBD1 (5 bases). Trimming left V 1 base short and J 5 bases short, with 11 bases between. The CDR3 is 14 amino acids.

The V call is TRBV20-1, the J call TRBJ2-3; D call uncertain. This CDR3 has 15 amino acids. The germline V gene has CDR1 DFQATT and CDR2 SNEGSKA (reference sequence). With 6 bases removed from V and 2 bases from J, the gap between germline ends came to 18 bases. CDR3 sequence reads: CSAELRRTFTDTQYF. The DNA of the CDR3 is TGCAGTGCCGAGTTGCGGCGTACTTTCACAGATACGCAGTATTTT.

The table lists this clonotype with many counts. The rearrangement joins TRBV5-1 to TRBJ2-5; TRBD2 matches 8 bases. V was clipped by 1 base and J by 3 bases; unmatched bases: 2. CDR3 length equals 14 residues. Germline CDR1 reads SGHRS; CDR2 reads YFSETQ. The CDR3 reads CASSLKLAEETQYF. The DNA of the CDR3 is TGCGCCAGCAGCTTGAAACTAGCGGAAGAGACCCAGTACTTC.

This clonotype was recorded many times. V and J are TRBV20-1 and TRBJ2-7; 7 nucleotides agree with TRBD1. This CDR3 contains 14 residues. CDR1 is DFQATT, CDR2 SNEGSKA, per germline (reference sequence). V lost 0 bases to trimming and J lost 3 bases; unmatched junction nucleotides: 5. The CDR3 coding sequence is TGCAGTGCTAGAGAAGGGACAGTCGACTACGAGCAGTACTTC. As protein: CSAREGTVDYEQYF.

This clonotype was counted many times. This chain uses TRBV12-5 with TRBJ2-7; either TRBD1 or TRBD2 may fit D (5 bases each). Deletions cut 5 bases from V and 2 bases from J, with 13 bases between. CDR3 length: 14 amino acids. Germline CDR1 LGHNT, CDR2 FRNRAP. Here the CDR3 DNA reads TGTGCTAGTGGTCCCCGGGACGGCACCTACGAGCAGTACTTC. Amino acid sequence: CASGPRDGTYEQYF. The entire variable domain, with the rest obtained from reference TRBV12-5 and TRBJ2-7, is as follows: DARVTQTPRHKVTEMGQEVTMRCQPILGHNTVFWYRQTMMQGLELLAYFRNRAPLDDSGMPKDRFSAEMPDATLATLKIQPSEPRDSAVYFCASGPRDGTYEQYFGPGTRLTVT.

The chain is built from TRBV12-3 or TRBV12-4 and TRBJ2-5; 8 positions match TRBD1. V was pared by 9 bases and J by 2 bases, with 11 bases of the junction left unmatched. This CDR3 has 15 amino acids. The DNA for the CDR3 is TGTGCCAGAATTCCGGGACAGGAGGAACAAGAGACCCAGTACTTC. Translation: CARIPGQEEQETQYF.

This clonotype was observed many times. V usage is TRBV28 and J usage is TRBJ2-5; possible D gene TRBD1, 6 bases. The V end lost 6 bases, the J end lost 3 bases, and 20 bases lay between the germline ends. Looked up from germline, CDR1 is MDHEN and CDR2 is SYDVKM. There are 16 residues in the CDR3. CDR3 residues: CASRTSPGQSKETQYF. DNA for the CDR3: TGTGCCAGCAGGACGTCTCCGGGACAAAGTAAAGAGACCCAGTACTTC.

This clonotype was observed at least ten times. V gene TRBV4-1 combines with J gene TRBJ2-7; D unclear. The CDR3 consists of 15 residues. V lost 0 bases and J lost 1, with 10 bases in between. CDR1 and CDR2 from the germline V gene are MGHRA and YSYEKL. As DNA, the CDR3 is TGCGCCAGCAGCCAAGATCTAGGCAGATCCTACGAGCAGTACTTC. It specifies CASSQDLGRSYEQYF.

Of note for this clonotype: A much bigger clone sits one base away, suggesting this may be a read error. The V call is TRBV15, the J call TRBJ2-5, with D perhaps matching TRBD2 (6 bases). This CDR3 contains 14 residues. V dropped 4 bases and J dropped 2 bases, with 11 bases sitting between them. Germline assignment: CDR1 LNHNV and CDR2 YYDKDF (reference sequence). The CDR3 sequence is CATSTPGVQETQYF. CDR3 nucleotide sequence: TGTGCCACCAGCACACCGGGAGTACAAGAGACCCAGTACTTC.

This clonotype was seen ten or more times. The J gene is TRBJ1-1, the V gene TRBV6-1; D call uncertain. The germline gives CDR1 MNHNS, CDR2 SASEGT. The CDR3 length is 14 residues. Trimming shortened V by 4 bases and J by 1 base, and 10 bases separated the two germline ends. For the CDR3, the DNA is TGTGCCAGCAGTGTTGTGGGGAGGAACACTGAAGCTTTCTTT. The encoded protein is CASSVVGRNTEAFF.

This clonotype was counted at least ten times. The V and J genes are TRBV12-3 or TRBV12-4 and TRBJ1-1; D perhaps matches TRBD1 (6 bases). This CDR3 spans 15 amino acids. Between the trimmed V and J ends, which lost 3 bases and 1 base, there was a span of 12 bases. CDR3: CASSLLGGENTEAFF. The CDR3 nucleotides are TGTGCCAGCAGTTTGTTAGGGGGGGAGAACACTGAAGCTTTCTTT.

Many counts were recorded for this clonotype. The chain uses TRBV12-3 or TRBV12-4 and TRBJ2-5; a weak D match, TRBD2 (5 bases). V gave up 6 bases and J gave up 2 bases, with 16 bases separating them. The CDR3 length is 15 residues. CDR3 region: CASSPTSLIQETQYF. The CDR3 DNA reads as TGTGCCAGCAGCCCTACTAGTCTCATACAAGAGACCCAGTACTTC.

This clonotype showed up many times. The rearrangement joins TRBV12-3 or TRBV12-4 to TRBJ1-6, with D possibly being TRBD1 (5 bases). The CDR3 is made up of 17 amino acids. V lost 3 bases, J lost 6 bases, and 18 bases lay in between. CDR3 region: CASSFPQEGRPNSPLHF. The CDR3 DNA follows: TGTGCCAGCAGTTTTCCCCAGGAGGGGAGACCTAATTCACCCCTCCACTTT.